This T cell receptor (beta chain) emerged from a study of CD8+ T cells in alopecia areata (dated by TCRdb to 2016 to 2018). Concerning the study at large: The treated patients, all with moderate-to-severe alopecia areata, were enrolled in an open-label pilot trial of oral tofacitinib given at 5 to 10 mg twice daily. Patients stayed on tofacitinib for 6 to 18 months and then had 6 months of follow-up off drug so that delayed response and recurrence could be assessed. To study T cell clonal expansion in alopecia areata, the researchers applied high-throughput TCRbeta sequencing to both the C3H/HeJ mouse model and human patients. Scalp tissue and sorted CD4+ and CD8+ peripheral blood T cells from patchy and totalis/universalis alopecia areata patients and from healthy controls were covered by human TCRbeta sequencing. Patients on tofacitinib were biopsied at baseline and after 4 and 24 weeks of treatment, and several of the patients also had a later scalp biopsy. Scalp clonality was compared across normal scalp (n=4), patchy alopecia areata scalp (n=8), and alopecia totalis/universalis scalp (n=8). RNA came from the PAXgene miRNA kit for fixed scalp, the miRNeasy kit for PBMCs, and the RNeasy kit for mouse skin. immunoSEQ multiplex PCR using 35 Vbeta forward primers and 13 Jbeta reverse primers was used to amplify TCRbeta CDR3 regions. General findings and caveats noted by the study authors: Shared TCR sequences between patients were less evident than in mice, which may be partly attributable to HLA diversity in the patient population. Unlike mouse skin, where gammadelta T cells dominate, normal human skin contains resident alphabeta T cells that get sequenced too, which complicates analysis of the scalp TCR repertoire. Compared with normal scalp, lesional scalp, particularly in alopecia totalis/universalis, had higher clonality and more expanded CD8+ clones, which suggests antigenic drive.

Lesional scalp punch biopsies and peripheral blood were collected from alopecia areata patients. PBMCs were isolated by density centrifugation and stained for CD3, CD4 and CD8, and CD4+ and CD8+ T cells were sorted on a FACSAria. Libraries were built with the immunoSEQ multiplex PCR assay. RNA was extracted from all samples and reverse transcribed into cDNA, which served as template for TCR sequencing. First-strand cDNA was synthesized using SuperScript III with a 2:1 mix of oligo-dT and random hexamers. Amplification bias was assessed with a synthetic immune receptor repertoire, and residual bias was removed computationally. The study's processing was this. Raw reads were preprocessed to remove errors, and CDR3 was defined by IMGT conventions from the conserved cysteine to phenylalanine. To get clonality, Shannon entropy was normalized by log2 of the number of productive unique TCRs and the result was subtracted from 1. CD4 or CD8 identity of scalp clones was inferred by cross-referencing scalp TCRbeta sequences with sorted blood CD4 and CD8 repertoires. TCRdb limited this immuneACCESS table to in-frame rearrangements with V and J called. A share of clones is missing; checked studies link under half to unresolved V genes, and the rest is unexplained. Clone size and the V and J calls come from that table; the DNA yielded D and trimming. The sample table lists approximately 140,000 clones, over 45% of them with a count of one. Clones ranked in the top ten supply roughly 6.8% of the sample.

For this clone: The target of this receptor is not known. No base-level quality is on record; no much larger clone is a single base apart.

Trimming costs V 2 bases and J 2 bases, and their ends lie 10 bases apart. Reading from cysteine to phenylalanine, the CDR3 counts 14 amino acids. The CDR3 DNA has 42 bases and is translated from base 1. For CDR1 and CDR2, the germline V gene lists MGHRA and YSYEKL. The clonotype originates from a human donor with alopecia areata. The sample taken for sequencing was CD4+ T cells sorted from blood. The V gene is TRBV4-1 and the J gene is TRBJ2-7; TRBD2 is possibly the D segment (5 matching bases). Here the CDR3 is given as CASSQLDWAYEQYF. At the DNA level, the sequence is TGCGCCAGCAGCCAATTGGACTGGGCCTACGAGCAGTACTTC.